This T cell receptor (beta chain) derives from a study of vaccination and CD4 T cells after COVID-19. Cultured CD4+ T cells had their DNA profiled by the Oncomine TCR Beta short-read assay. One entry per CDR3 protein, called by TCRdb with MiXCR from the PCR reads. This table holds some 4,600 distinct CDR3 sequences, approximately 58% found once. Germline V gene lookup returns CDR1 SEHNR and CDR2 FQNEAQ (reference sequence). CDR3 length: 14 residues. The trim removed 6 bases at V and 3 bases at J, leaving 8 bases unmatched. Treatment: approximately nine-day PBMC culture with coronavirus spike peptide pools or control peptides (ViraFEST assay). The collection of CD4+ T cells from the unexposed donor took place before the COVID-19 pandemic (2011-2018). With regard to this clonotype: What it binds is not known.

The V and J genes are TRBV7-9 and TRBJ2-7; 7 bases are a match to TRBD1. This clonotype originated in a human donor in good health. The sequencing input was CD4+ T cells from blood, cultured in vitro. CDR3 sequence reads: CASRNTGANYEQYF. DNA of the CDR3: TGTGCCAGCAGAAATACAGGGGCCAACTACGAGCAGTACTTC.